These T cell receptor beta chains were read from a single sample in a study of T cells in Graves' hyperthyroidism and ophthalmopathy. Via MiXCR, TCRdb re-called the multiplex PCR reads, giving one row per CDR3 protein. There are about half a million distinct CDR3 sequences in the sample; roughly 15% occur only once, and around 32% lies in the top ten. Specimen: blood. The receptors stem from a woman aged 25 to 39 with Graves' ophthalmopathy. CDR3s include the opening cysteine and the closing phenylalanine or tryptophan. A D gene is named only where the DNA matches it firmly. Rows may omit the clone size; those that give it use once, few, many or a size class.

J gene: TRBJ1-1; V gene: TRBV6-2/TRBV6-3; D gene: -; clone size: -; CDR3 DNA: TGTGCCAGCAGTTACTCGGGGAAGAACACTGAAGCTTTCTTT; CDR3 protein: CASSYSGKNTEAFF
J gene: TRBJ1-2; V gene: TRBV27; D gene: TRBD1; clone size: -; CDR3 DNA: TGTGCCAGCAGCTCTCACCAGGGGACAGGGTCTGGCTACACCTTC; CDR3 protein: CASSSHQGTGSGYTF
J gene: TRBJ2-5; V gene: TRBV27; D gene: TRBD2; clone size: -; CDR3 DNA: TGTGCCAGCAGTTCCGGGACTAGCTTTAAAGAGACCCAGTACTTC; CDR3 protein: CASSSGTSFKETQYF
J gene: TRBJ1-1; V gene: TRBV5-1; D gene: -; clone size: many; CDR3 DNA: TGCGCCAGCAGCTTGATGGCAGGGTCGGACACTGAAGCTTTCTTT; CDR3 protein: CASSLMAGSDTEAFF
J gene: TRBJ2-7; V gene: TRBV5-1; D gene: -; clone size: -; CDR3 DNA: TGCGCCAGCAGCTTGGGGGCCCCAGATCGGCAGTACTTC; CDR3 protein: CASSLGAPDRQYF
J gene: TRBJ2-1; V gene: TRBV20-1; D gene: -; clone size: -; CDR3 DNA: TGCAGTGCTAGAGATGACGAGGGATACTTGAATGAGCAGTTCTTC; CDR3 protein: CSARDDEGYLNEQFF
J gene: TRBJ2-1; V gene: TRBV5-6; D gene: TRBD2; clone size: -; CDR3 DNA: TGTGCCAGCAGCTTCCGGACTAGCGTATCCTACAATGAGCAGTTCTTC; CDR3 protein: CASSFRTSVSYNEQFF
J gene: TRBJ2-3; V gene: TRBV20-1; D gene: -; clone size: many; CDR3 DNA: TGCAGTGTCCAGACAGGATCCCATACAGATACGCAGTATTTT; CDR3 protein: CSVQTGSHTDTQYF
J gene: TRBJ1-5; V gene: TRBV20-1; D gene: -; clone size: few; CDR3 DNA: TGCAGTGCTAGAGGCAGGGGTTGGTATCAGCCCCAGCATTTT; CDR3 protein: CSARGRGWYQPQHF
J gene: TRBJ1-1; V gene: TRBV6-1; D gene: -; clone size: many; CDR3 DNA: TGTGCCAGCAAACGAAGCGTGCAGGGGTTGGGTGCTTTCTTT; CDR3 protein: CASKRSVQGLGAFF
J gene: TRBJ1-5; V gene: TRBV28; D gene: -; clone size: -; CDR3 DNA: TGTGCCAGCAGTGTCAGGAATCAGCCCCAGCATTTT; CDR3 protein: CASSVRNQPQHF
J gene: TRBJ1-3; V gene: TRBV5-1; D gene: -; clone size: -; CDR3 DNA: TGCGCCAGCAGCTTGGCTTACTCTGGAAACACCATATATTTT; CDR3 protein: CASSLAYSGNTIYF
J gene: TRBJ2-5; V gene: TRBV19; D gene: -; clone size: -; CDR3 DNA: TGTGCCAGTAGTATAGGGGGGCTATCCGAGACCCAGTACTTC; CDR3 protein: CASSIGGLSETQYF
J gene: TRBJ2-7; V gene: TRBV4-3; D gene: TRBD2; clone size: few; CDR3 DNA: TGCGCCAGCAGCCCGCCAACTAGCGGGGACTACGGGCAGTACTTC; CDR3 protein: CASSPPTSGDYGQYF
J gene: TRBJ2-7; V gene: TRBV20-1; D gene: -; clone size: many; CDR3 DNA: TGCAGTGCTGGGACCCCTGAATTTAGCGAGCAGTACTTC; CDR3 protein: CSAGTPEFSEQYF
J gene: TRBJ2-3; V gene: TRBV7-2; D gene: TRBD1; clone size: -; CDR3 DNA: TGTGCCAGCAGCGTAACCCCACAGGGGTTAAAAACAGATACGCAGTATTTT; CDR3 protein: CASSVTPQGLKTDTQYF
J gene: TRBJ2-5; V gene: TRBV6-1; D gene: -; clone size: many; CDR3 DNA: TGTGCCAGCAGTGATCGGGCTCCCGGGGAGACCCAGTACTTC; CDR3 protein: CASSDRAPGETQYF
J gene: TRBJ2-7; V gene: TRBV5-1; D gene: -; clone size: many; CDR3 DNA: TGCGCCAGCAGCTTCGACGGAAGCTCCTACGAGCAGTACTTC; CDR3 protein: CASSFDGSSYEQYF
J gene: TRBJ2-3; V gene: TRBV20-1; D gene: -; clone size: many; CDR3 DNA: TGCAGTGCTAACCCCTCCACGGGGGCTAGCACAGATACGCAGTATTTT; CDR3 protein: CSANPSTGASTDTQYF
J gene: TRBJ2-5; V gene: TRBV20-1; D gene: TRBD2; clone size: many; CDR3 DNA: TGCAGTGCCCCGACTAGCGGGGAAGAGACCCAGTACTTC; CDR3 protein: CSAPTSGEETQYF
J gene: TRBJ2-3; V gene: TRBV7-2; D gene: -; clone size: few; CDR3 DNA: TGTGCCAGCAGCTTATTAGGGGGAGGGCCGGATACGCAGTATTTT; CDR3 protein: CASSLLGGGPDTQYF
J gene: TRBJ2-3; V gene: TRBV15; D gene: -; clone size: many; CDR3 DNA: TGTGCCACCAGCAGAGGTTCGACAGGAACTAGCACAGATACGCAGTATTTT; CDR3 protein: CATSRGSTGTSTDTQYF
J gene: TRBJ2-7; V gene: TRBV5-1; D gene: -; clone size: many; CDR3 DNA: TGCGCCAGCAGCTCCACGGTCTCCTACGAGCAGTACTTC; CDR3 protein: CASSSTVSYEQYF
J gene: TRBJ2-3; V gene: TRBV2; D gene: -; clone size: -; CDR3 DNA: TGTGCCAGCAAGCGGGTCCAGGGTACGCAGTATTTT; CDR3 protein: CASKRVQGTQYF
J gene: TRBJ2-5; V gene: TRBV12-3/TRBV12-4; D gene: -; clone size: many; CDR3 DNA: TGTGCCAGCAGTTCCCCGGATAGCCTAGGTCAAGAGACCCAGTACTTC; CDR3 protein: CASSSPDSLGQETQYF
J gene: TRBJ2-3; V gene: TRBV29-1; D gene: -; clone size: many; CDR3 DNA: TGCAGCGCCGACCCAGGAAATACGCAGTATTTT; CDR3 protein: CSADPGNTQYF
J gene: TRBJ2-1; V gene: TRBV18; D gene: TRBD2; clone size: many; CDR3 DNA: TGTGCCAGCTCACCAGGGACTAGCGGGAAATTGTCGGAGCAGTTCTTC; CDR3 protein: CASSPGTSGKLSEQFF
J gene: TRBJ2-7; V gene: TRBV28; D gene: -; clone size: many; CDR3 DNA: TGTGCCAGCAGCCCCTCGGACATCTCCTACGAGCAGTACTTC; CDR3 protein: CASSPSDISYEQYF
J gene: TRBJ2-7; V gene: TRBV4-1; D gene: -; clone size: few; CDR3 DNA: TGCGCCAGCAGCCCCGAGACAGCTTGGGAGCAGTACTTC; CDR3 protein: CASSPETAWEQYF
J gene: TRBJ2-2; V gene: TRBV6-5; D gene: -; clone size: few; CDR3 DNA: TGTGCCAGCAGTTACGGGACACCGAACACCGGGGAGCTGTTTTTT; CDR3 protein: CASSYGTPNTGELFF
J gene: TRBJ2-3; V gene: TRBV2; D gene: -; clone size: many; CDR3 DNA: TGTGCCAGCGGAGAGGGACGGAGCACAGATACGCAGTATTTT; CDR3 protein: CASGEGRSTDTQYF
J gene: TRBJ2-3; V gene: TRBV2; D gene: TRBD1; clone size: -; CDR3 DNA: TGTGCCAGCAGTTTACCTAGGGACAGGGGCACAGATACGCAGTATTTT; CDR3 protein: CASSLPRDRGTDTQYF